This record covers a single T cell receptor (beta chain). This sample was taken from a study of technical replicates of blood from a handful of donors. This table comes from immunoSEQ multiplex PCR, and its TCRdb copy is limited to in-frame clones, with some not included. The sample holds tens of thousands of clones, roughly 88% seen once. Germline V gene lookup returns CDR1 MNHEY and CDR2 SVGAGI. This CDR3 contains 15 residues. V shed 4 bases, J shed 10 bases, and the junction held 12 bases outside the gene matches. Sequencing was carried out using PBMCs. The V and J genes are TRBV6-5 and TRBJ2-1, with 8 bases aligning to TRBD2. This receptor was identified in a human donor in good health. Some clones in this sample may be carry-over from other donors' samples. For the CDR3, the DNA is TGTGCCAGCAGTTCCCCCCCAGCGGGAGTTCAAGAGCAGTTCTTC. As protein: CASSSPPAGVQEQFF.